The 24 T cell receptor beta chains below all came from one sample that was sequenced in a study of T cell repertoires in cytomegalovirus infection. Their antigen targets remain unknown. TCRdb analysed the reads with MiXCR anew, one entry per CDR3 protein. There are hundreds of thousands of distinct CDR3 sequences in the sample; around a third occur only once, and roughly 12% lies in the top ten. The material sequenced was cultured CD8+ T cells from PBMCs, taken from culture after CMV antigen stimulation. The receptors shown here come from a human donor in good health (CMV status not recorded). Some clones in this sample may be carry-over from other donors' samples.

The chain joins TRBV6-2 or TRBV6-3 to TRBJ2-5; TRBD1 aligns across 7 bases. The CDR3 totals 14 residues. V was pared by 2 bases and J by 4 bases, with 4 bases of the junction left unmatched. Germline CDR1 reads MNHEY; CDR2 reads SVGEGT. This chain's CDR3 is CASSYPGQIETQYF. CDR3 nucleotide sequence: TGTGCCAGCAGTTACCCGGGACAGATAGAGACCCAGTACTTC.

This clonotype showed up just once. J is TRBJ1-5 and V is TRBV2; D remains unclear. Trimming removed 3 bases from V and 0 bases from J, with 12 bases in between. The V gene's germline CDR1 is SNHLY and CDR2 FYNNEI. This CDR3 has 16 amino acids. The CDR3 spells CASSELPGVSNQPQHF. The CDR3 DNA sequence: TGTGCCAGCAGTGAGCTCCCCGGGGTTAGCAATCAGCCCCAGCATTTT.

This clonotype was seen more than once but under ten times. This chain uses TRBV4-2 with TRBJ1-5; tentative D call: TRBD1 (6 bases). Looked up from germline, CDR1 is LGHNA and CDR2 is YNFKEQ. V was trimmed by 0 bases and J by 1 base, leaving 19 bases between them. This CDR3 spans 19 amino acids. The CDR3 DNA sequence: TGTGCCAGCAGCCAAGAAGGGACCTGGACAGTGGGAAGCAATCAGCCCCAGCATTTT. It specifies CASSQEGTWTVGSNQPQHF.

This clonotype was seen a few times. The chain is built from TRBV7-2 and TRBJ1-1; no definite D call. V lost 10 bases, J lost 8 bases, and 14 bases lay in between. This CDR3 region has 11 residues. Germline V gene lookup returns CDR1 SGHTA and CDR2 FQGNSA. This chain's CDR3 is CANDQAEEAFF. CDR3 sequence (DNA): TGTGCCAACGACCAGGCCGAGGAAGCTTTCTTT.

The J gene is TRBJ2-2, the V gene TRBV7-9, with unresolved D. The CDR3 is 16 amino acids. V lost 3 bases to trimming and J lost 1 base, with 12 bases between them. Germline lookup yields CDR1 SEHNR and CDR2 FQNEAQ (reference sequence). The CDR3 DNA reads as TGTGCCAGCAGCTTCGGGCCCGGACGGAACACCGGGGAGCTGTTTTTT. Residues: CASSFGPGRNTGELFF.

The chain carries TRBV6-1 and TRBJ1-5, with D unclear. The CDR3 contains 14 residues. Germline V CDR1 and CDR2: MNHNS, SASEGT. The V end was cut by 6 bases, the J end by 7 bases, with 16 bases between. CDR3 sequence (DNA): TGTGCCAGCAGCGCGACTGCGGGCGGGCAGCCCCAGCATTTT. This gives the protein CASSATAGGQPQHF.

As for this clonotype: The junction and the germline gene differ at one end; a read error may be behind it. The CDR3 nucleotides are TGTGCCAGCAGTTTCGGGGGAACTAACTATAGCTACACCTTC. Translation gives CASSFGGTNYSYTF. J is TRBJ1-2 and V is TRBV12-3 or TRBV12-4; D is perhaps TRBD1 (5 bases). The CDR3 is 14 residues long.

The J gene is TRBJ1-1, the V gene TRBV20-1; D might be TRBD1 (6 bases). Germline lookup yields CDR1 DFQATT and CDR2 SNEGSKA (reference sequence). Between the trimmed V and J ends, which lost 6 bases and 0 bases, there was a span of 11 bases. The CDR3 covers 13 residues. The CDR3 reads CSAGQLLNTEAFF. CDR3 in DNA: TGCAGTGCCGGACAGCTACTGAACACTGAAGCTTTCTTT.

The V call is TRBV28, the J call TRBJ2-3, with TRBD2 matching 8 bases. There are 16 residues in the CDR3. V lost 3 bases to trimming and J lost 1 base; unmatched junction nucleotides: 6. Germline V gene sequence: CDR1 MDHEN, CDR2 SYDVKM. The CDR3 region has the DNA TGTGCCAGCAGTTTCGGCGGGGGGTTGCGCACAGATACGCAGTATTTT. It encodes CASSFGGGLRTDTQYF.

The chain is built from TRBV4-1 and TRBJ2-1; D remains ambiguous. The CDR3 spans 13 residues. The germline V and J ends were trimmed by 2 bases and 7 bases, with 9 bases remaining between them. CDR1 MGHRA and CDR2 YSYEKL come from the germline V gene. The CDR3 DNA sequence: TGCGCCAGCAGCCAACCTGGAGTAAATGAGCAGTTCTTC. Translated, it gives CASSQPGVNEQFF.

In this sample, this clonotype turned up a few times. The chain carries TRBV10-3 and TRBJ1-2, with D perhaps TRBD1 (5 bases). The CDR3 contains 12 residues. Trimming cost V 3 bases and J 7 bases, with 9 bases left between them. CDR1 and CDR2 from the germline V gene are ENHRY and SYGVKD. CDR3 coding DNA: TGTGCCATCAGTGAAGGGGAAAGTGGCTACACCTTC. Translating gives CAISEGESGYTF.

This chain links TRBV7-6 with TRBJ2-3; TRBD2 might be the D (5 bases). V lost 5 bases to trimming and J lost 0 bases, with 12 bases between them. CDR3 size: 15 residues. Germline CDR1 is SGHVS and CDR2 is FNYEAQ. In nucleotides, the CDR3 is TGTGCCAGCAGCGCCAGTGGGAGAAGCACAGATACGCAGTATTTT. Translated: CASSASGRSTDTQYF.

This clonotype was detected many times. The chain joins TRBV18 to TRBJ2-1; no clear D gene. Trimming shortened V by 6 bases and J by 8 bases, and 20 bases separated the two germline ends. Germline CDR1 is KGHSH and CDR2 is LQKENI. CDR3 length: 15 residues. In nucleotides, the CDR3 is TGTGCCAGCTCCCTACCTACCGTTCCCGGCTATGAGCAGTTCTTC. Translating gives CASSLPTVPGYEQFF. Complete variable domain (other parts from reference TRBV18 and TRBJ2-1): NAGVMQNPRHLVRRRGQEARLRCSPMKGHSHVYWYRQLPEEGLKFMVYLQKENIIDESGMPKERFSAEFPKEGPSILRIQQVVRGDSAAYFCASSLPTVPGYEQFFGPGTRLTVL.

The chain links TRBV7-9 to TRBJ1-1, with D tentatively TRBD1 (6 bases). Germline loops: CDR1 SEHNR, CDR2 FQNEAQ (reference sequence). Trimming took 1 base from V and 2 from J, leaving 14 bases between them. CDR3 length: 16 residues. The CDR3 DNA reads TGTGCCAGCAGCTTAGGAACCCTCAGGGGAAACACTGAAGCTTTCTTT. As protein: CASSLGTLRGNTEAFF.

This chain joins TRBV5-1 and TRBJ1-2; TRBD1 aligns across 7 bases. Germline CDR1 SGHRS, CDR2 YFSETQ. The CDR3 is made up of 17 amino acids. V shed 4 bases and J 0 bases; nucleotides not matched to a gene: 12. CDR3 amino acids: CASSNWDRLPANYGYTF. The CDR3 DNA reads as TGCGCCAGCAGCAACTGGGACAGACTACCCGCTAACTATGGCTACACCTTC.

This clonotype was seen more than once but under ten times. V usage is TRBV27 and J usage is TRBJ2-5, with D maybe TRBD2 (5 bases). Germline-derived CDR1 and CDR2 are MNHEY and SMNVEV (reference sequence). The CDR3 is 14 amino acids. The germline V and J ends were trimmed by 3 bases and 9 bases, with 17 bases remaining between them. The CDR3 DNA reads as TGTGCCAGCAGTTTCGGAGGCTCGCCACTACCCCAGTACTTC. Protein product: CASSFGGSPLPQYF.

CDR3 protein: CASSYLVQGTYNEQFF. As DNA, the CDR3 is TGTGCCAGCAGTTACCTGGTACAGGGGACATACAATGAGCAGTTCTTC. The chain joins TRBV6-2 or TRBV6-3 to TRBJ2-1, with 7 bases fitting TRBD1. V lost 2 bases and J lost 4; bases outside the gene matches: 8. Germline V gene data show CDR1 as MNHEY and CDR2 as SVGEGT. This CDR3 is built from 16 residues.

The chain carries TRBV5-5 and TRBJ2-7, with no clear D. The length of the CDR3 is 15 residues. The V end was cut by 2 bases, the J end by 0 bases, with 12 bases between. CDR1 is SGHKS, CDR2 YYEKEE, per germline (reference sequence). DNA of the CDR3: TGTGCCAGCAGCTTACGACCTGTGAGCTCCTACGAGCAGTACTTC. It is translated as CASSLRPVSSYEQYF. The variable domain in full, completed from reference TRBV5-5 and TRBJ2-7, reads DAGVTQSPTHLIKTRGQQVTLRCSPISGHKSVSWYQQVLGQGPQFIFQYYEKEERGRGNFPDRFSARQFPNYSSELNVNALLLGDSALYLCASSLRPVSSYEQYFGPGTRLTVT.

The V call is TRBV11-2, the J call TRBJ2-3; TRBD2 matches at 8 bases. V lost 4 bases to trimming and J lost 3 bases; unmatched junction nucleotides: 12. This CDR3 comprises 17 residues. Germline V gene sequence: CDR1 SGHAT, CDR2 FQNNGV. The CDR3 here is CASSYWAAGGGTDTQYF. DNA for the CDR3: TGTGCCAGCAGCTACTGGGCCGCGGGGGGTGGGACAGATACGCAGTATTTT.

This clonotype turned up a few times. In nucleotides, the CDR3 is TGTGCCAGCAGTGGGGGGGGGTTCAGCAATCAGCCCCAGCATTTT. This translates into CASSGGGFSNQPQHF. The chain employs TRBV27 and TRBJ1-5; D might be TRBD1 (5 bases). Trimming cost V 5 bases and J 1 base, with 12 bases left between them. Germline V gives CDR1 MNHEY, CDR2 SMNVEV (reference sequence). This CDR3 is 15 amino acids long.

V usage is TRBV7-6 and J usage is TRBJ2-2; 9 bases fit TRBD2. The CDR3 loop spans 18 amino acids. The V gene's germline CDR1 is SGHVS and CDR2 FNYEAQ. Unmatched junction bases numbered 14, after V lost 5 bases and J lost 4 bases. For the CDR3, the DNA is TGTGCCAGCAGCCCCCGGACTAGCGAGGGGGGAGGCACCGGGGAGCTGTTTTTT. Protein product: CASSPRTSEGGGTGELFF. Supplemented by reference TRBV7-6 and TRBJ2-2, the full variable domain reads GAGVSQSPRYKVTKRGQDVALRCDPISGHVSLYWYRQALGQGPEFLTYFNYEAQQDKSGLPNDRFSAERPEGSISTLTIQRTEQRDSAMYRCASSPRTSEGGGTGELFFGEGSRLTVL.

The chain links TRBV7-6 to TRBJ2-1; D possibly corresponds to TRBD1 (5 bases). Germline CDR1 and CDR2: SGHVS and FNYEAQ. The CDR3 has 14 amino acids. The V end lost 1 base, the J end lost 6 bases, and 10 bases lay between the germline ends. The CDR3 region has the DNA TGTGCCAGCAGCTTAGTGTGGACACCCAATGAGCAGTTCTTC. Amino acids: CASSLVWTPNEQFF.

The chain combines TRBV6-5 with TRBJ2-3, with D tentatively TRBD1 (6 bases). V shed 0 bases and J shed 2 bases, with 9 bases lying between them. The CDR3 consists of 15 residues. Germline V lookup: CDR1 MNHEY, CDR2 SVGAGI. The CDR3 loop is CASSYSQGFTDTQYF. CDR3 sequence (DNA): TGTGCCAGCAGTTACTCGCAGGGGTTCACAGATACGCAGTATTTT.

In this sample, this clonotype turned up a few times. The V gene is TRBV7-8, the J gene TRBJ1-1; possible D gene TRBD1, 5 bases. The CDR3 consists of 15 residues. The germline V and J ends were trimmed by 4 bases and 1 base, with 13 bases remaining between them. Germline CDR1 reads SGHVS; CDR2 reads FQNEAQ. The CDR3 bases are TGTGCCAGCAGCTCACACAGAGGGGCGAACACTGAAGCTTTCTTT. This gives the protein CASSSHRGANTEAFF.